A single sample gave rise to the 32 T cell receptor beta chains below, sequenced in a study of blood T cell repertoires in COVID-19. Data came from immunoSEQ multiplex PCR; TCRdb stores just in-frame clones and leaves some out. The profile shows some 90,000 clones, over 70% of them singletons. What was sequenced was peripheral blood. The receptors come from a man aged 55 to 69 with acute or convalescent COVID-19.

V usage is TRBV29-1 and J usage is TRBJ2-7; 8 bases agree with TRBD2. With V trimmed by 5 bases and J by 0 bases, 6 bases remained unmatched. This CDR3 has 14 residues. From germline, CDR1 is SQVTM and CDR2 ANQGSEA. CDR3 amino acids: CSVRKAGVSYEQYF. The CDR3 DNA reads TGCAGCGTTAGGAAAGCGGGGGTCTCCTACGAGCAGTACTTC.

The chain couples TRBV6-2 or TRBV6-3 to TRBJ2-7; 12 bases fit TRBD2. CDR3 size: 17 residues. V was pared by 6 bases and J by 0 bases, with 9 bases of the junction left unmatched. Germline V gives CDR1 MNHEY, CDR2 SVGEGT. In DNA form, the CDR3 reads TGTGCCAGCAGCCCGTATACTAGCGGGAGGCGCTCCTACGAGCAGTACTTC. Translation gives CASSPYTSGRRSYEQYF.

This rearrangement joins TRBV12-3 or TRBV12-4 to TRBJ1-2; the D gene is possibly TRBD1 (6 bases). CDR3 length: 13 residues. Trimming pared 7 bases from V and 7 bases from J, leaving 16 bases between. Here the CDR3 DNA reads TGTGCCAGCACCCGAGATAGGGGGTTTGGCTACACCTTC. The encoded protein is CASTRDRGFGYTF.

The gene calls are TRBV2 and TRBJ2-2; 8 nucleotides line up with TRBD2. The ends lost 7 bases at V and 14 bases at J; junction bases unmatched: 6. Germline CDR1 and CDR2: SNHLY and FYNNEI. CDR3 length equals 11 residues. CDR3: CASIYTSGLFF. In DNA, the CDR3 is TGTGCCAGCATTTATACTAGCGGTCTGTTTTTT.

V and J are TRBV27 and TRBJ1-3; TRBD1 agrees at 10 bases. The germline V gene encodes CDR1 MNHEY and CDR2 SMNVEV (reference sequence). Trimming at V came to 6 bases and at J to 4 bases, leaving 6 bases not matched to a gene. The length of the CDR3 is 15 residues. The CDR3 loop reads CASRRQGAGGNTIYF. DNA for the CDR3: TGTGCCAGCAGGAGACAGGGGGCCGGAGGAAACACCATATATTTT.

V is TRBV7-2 and J is TRBJ1-5, with D possibly being TRBD1 (6 bases). V was cut by 5 bases and J by 1 base, with 12 bases left in between. The CDR3 is 15 residues long. Germline V gene sequence: CDR1 SGHTA, CDR2 FQGNSA. CDR3: CASSTGTLSNQPQHF. CDR3 sequence (DNA): TGTGCCAGCAGCACCGGGACATTAAGCAATCAGCCCCAGCATTTT.

In regard to this clone: The sample has other DNA sequences that encode this CDR3 too. This chain uses TRBV7-9 with TRBJ1-1; D is undetermined. The V end was cut by 1 base, the J end by 2 bases, with 8 bases between. Looked up from germline, CDR1 is SEHNR and CDR2 is FQNEAQ (reference sequence). The CDR3 totals 14 residues. CDR3 amino acids: CASSLVGANTEAFF. Here the CDR3 DNA reads TGTGCCAGCAGCTTAGTGGGAGCCAACACTGAAGCTTTCTTT.

The chain carries TRBV3-1 (or the pseudogene TRBV3-2) and TRBJ1-3; the D gene is possibly TRBD1 (5 bases). V shed 5 bases and J shed 2 bases, with 10 bases lying between them. CDR1 and CDR2 from the germline V gene are LGHDT and YNNKEL (reference sequence). CDR3 length equals 14 residues. CDR3 bases: TGTGCCAGCAGCTACGGGGGGGCTGGAAACACCATATATTTT. Its protein is CASSYGGAGNTIYF.

The rearrangement joins TRBV19 to TRBJ1-2; D is unresolved. The germline V and J ends were trimmed by 3 bases and 4 bases, with 12 bases remaining between them. The germline gives CDR1 LNHDA, CDR2 SQIVND (reference sequence). There are 14 residues in the CDR3. The CDR3 here is CASSIRLKSYGYTF. In nucleotides, the CDR3 is TGTGCCAGTAGTATCCGACTCAAAAGCTATGGCTACACCTTC.

The CDR3 protein is CASSRGSNTGELFF. CDR3 nucleotides: TGTGCCAGCAGCCGGGGTTCGAACACCGGGGAGCTGTTTTTT. The chain links TRBV6-5 to TRBJ2-2; perhaps TRBD2 as D (5 bases). The V and J ends lost 6 bases and 0 bases respectively, with 8 bases between them. The CDR3 is 14 residues long. Germline V gives CDR1 MNHEY, CDR2 SVGAGI.

The chain joins TRBV10-3 to TRBJ1-5; D gene ambiguous. Germline V gives CDR1 ENHRY, CDR2 SYGVKD. This CDR3 has 14 amino acids. Deletions cut 6 bases from V and 0 bases from J, with 9 bases between. DNA of the CDR3: TGTGCCATCAGCTCCGGTCTTAGCAATCAGCCCCAGCATTTT. Amino acids: CAISSGLSNQPQHF.

J is TRBJ1-1 and V is TRBV4-1, with no clear D. The CDR3 extends over 12 amino acids. V was cut by 2 bases and J by 7 bases, with 8 bases left in between. Germline V gene sequence: CDR1 MGHRA, CDR2 YSYEKL. The CDR3, as DNA: TGCGCCAGCAGCCAATCTCCAGGTGAAGCTTTCTTT. This translates into CASSQSPGEAFF.

The V and J genes are TRBV6-5 and TRBJ1-2; 8 nucleotides match TRBD1. There are 14 residues in the CDR3. Per germline, CDR1 MNHEY and CDR2 SVGAGI. The V gene end was trimmed by 6 bases and the J gene end by 5 bases; junction bases not matched to a gene: 8. The CDR3: CASRAEDRAYGYTF. CDR3 DNA sequence: TGTGCCAGCAGAGCCGAGGACAGGGCGTATGGCTACACCTTC.

J is TRBJ2-2 and V is TRBV10-3, with a possible D match to TRBD1 (6 bases). CDR3 length: 12 amino acids. Trimming left V 11 bases short and J 2 bases short, with 9 bases between. Looked up from germline, CDR1 is ENHRY and CDR2 is SYGVKD. CDR3: CASGVNTGELFF. CDR3 in DNA: TGTGCCTCAGGGGTAAACACCGGGGAGCTGTTTTTT.

J is TRBJ1-5 and V is TRBV19; D possibly corresponds to TRBD1 (6 bases). V lost 7 bases and J 7 bases, leaving 17 bases between the germline ends. Germline values: CDR1 LNHDA, CDR2 SQIVND (reference sequence). This CDR3 region has 14 residues. The CDR3 region is CASILRGGWQPQHF. The CDR3 DNA sequence: TGTGCCAGTATCCTCAGGGGCGGATGGCAGCCCCAGCATTTT.

The V gene is TRBV20-1, the J gene TRBJ1-1; no definite D call. CDR3 length: 15 residues. The V gene's germline CDR1 is DFQATT and CDR2 SNEGSKA (reference sequence). Trimming left V 3 bases short and J 3 bases short, with 17 bases between. In DNA, the CDR3 is TGCAGTGCTAGTATGGAATCCGGGTGGGACACTGAAGCTTTCTTT. This encodes CSASMESGWDTEAFF.

The chain links TRBV12-3 or TRBV12-4 to TRBJ1-2; D gene uncertain. Trimming cost V 6 bases and J 4 bases, with 9 bases left between them. The length of the CDR3 is 12 residues. The CDR3 DNA is TGTGCCAGCAGCCTAATAAGCTATGGCTACACCTTC. Protein product: CASSLISYGYTF.

CDR3 DNA: TGTGCCAGCAGCTTAGCGCTAGGGTCTAGCGGGAGAAATGAGCAGTTCTTC. It yields the protein CASSLALGSSGRNEQFF. This chain connects TRBV7-2 to TRBJ2-1, with 10 bases matching TRBD2. Losses at the gene ends were 0 bases for V and 7 bases for J; bases not matched to a gene: 9. CDR1 and CDR2 (germline): SGHTA, FQGNSA. This CDR3 has 17 amino acids.

On this clone itself: The identical CDR3 is also encoded by other nucleotide sequences in the sample. This sequence joins TRBV2 and TRBJ2-2, with 10 positions matching TRBD1. The CDR3 totals 15 residues. Germline values: CDR1 SNHLY, CDR2 FYNNEI. Trimming at V came to 10 bases and at J to 1 base, leaving 6 bases not matched to a gene. The CDR3 DNA is TGTGCCATAAGACAGGGGGCGGGGAACACCGGGGAGCTGTTTTTT. It is translated as CAIRQGAGNTGELFF.

This clone showed up just a few times. The rearrangement links TRBV30 to TRBJ1-3; D might be TRBD1 (5 bases). Trimming stripped 3 bases from V and 0 bases from J, with 15 bases between. Germline CDR1 is GTSNPN and CDR2 is SVGIG (reference sequence). This CDR3 contains 16 residues. The CDR3 loop reads CAWRKRDGSSGNTIYF. The DNA of the CDR3 is TGTGCCTGGAGAAAAAGGGACGGGAGCTCTGGAAACACCATATATTTT.

The chain couples TRBV19 to TRBJ2-4; 7 bases line up with TRBD1. V shed 3 bases, J shed 4 bases, and the junction held 3 bases outside the gene matches. The CDR3 runs 14 residues. Germline loops: CDR1 LNHDA, CDR2 SQIVND (reference sequence). In DNA, the CDR3 is TGTGCCAGTAGTATGGGGACAGATAAAAACATTCAGTACTTC. Translation: CASSMGTDKNIQYF. Looking up the rest from reference TRBV19 and TRBJ2-4 gives the full variable domain: DGGITQSPKYLFRKEGQNVTLSCEQNLNHDAMYWYRQDPGQGLRLIYYSQIVNDFQKGDIAEGYSVSREKKESFPLTVTSAQKNPTAFYLCASSMGTDKNIQYFGAGTRLSVL.

This chain uses TRBV13 with TRBJ2-1, with a weak D call TRBD2 (5 bases). Trimming stripped 5 bases from V and 8 bases from J, with 19 bases between. The germline V gene has CDR1 PRHDT and CDR2 FYEKMQ (reference sequence). This CDR3 is 15 amino acids long. The CDR3 DNA reads TGTGCCAGCAGCCCCGCTGGGCTAGCAGGCTATGAGCAGTTCTTC. It codes for CASSPAGLAGYEQFF. Based on the CDR3 plus reference TRBV13 and TRBJ2-1, the full variable domain is AAGVIQSPRHLIKEKRETATLKCYPIPRHDTVYWYQQGPGQDPQFLISFYEKMQSDKGSIPDRFSAQQFSDYHSELNMSSLELGDSALYFCASSPAGLAGYEQFFGPGTRLTVL.

This chain uses TRBV7-9 with TRBJ2-7; a possible D gene is TRBD1 (6 bases). Germline V gives CDR1 SEHNR, CDR2 FQNEAQ (reference sequence). V lost 1 base and J lost 7, with 14 bases in between. The CDR3 consists of 14 residues. The CDR3 region is CASSLVEGVGEQYF. The CDR3 nucleotides are TGTGCCAGCAGCTTAGTCGAGGGGGTGGGGGAGCAGTACTTC.

The chain recombines TRBV4-2 with TRBJ2-3; TRBD2 agrees at 11 bases. The CDR3 consists of 16 residues. Germline assignment: CDR1 LGHNA and CDR2 YNFKEQ. With 1 base clipped from V and 3 bases from J, the junction kept 3 bases outside the gene matches. This CDR3 is CASSQGLAGRTDTQYF. CDR3 in DNA: TGTGCCAGCAGCCAAGGACTAGCGGGAAGGACAGATACGCAGTATTTT.

The chain joins TRBV6-6 to TRBJ1-1; tentative D call: TRBD1 (5 bases). This CDR3 spans 14 amino acids. Germline V gives CDR1 MNHNY, CDR2 SVGAGI (reference sequence). V lost 8 bases to trimming and J lost 5 bases, with 18 bases between them. The CDR3 DNA follows: TGTGCCAGCTACAACTCTGGGGCCGGAACTGAAGCTTTCTTT. Its translation: CASYNSGAGTEAFF.

This rearrangement joins TRBV27 to TRBJ2-1; D not certain. The CDR3 covers 17 residues. Between the trimmed V and J ends, which lost 6 bases and 5 bases, there was a span of 23 bases. Germline lookup yields CDR1 MNHEY and CDR2 SMNVEV (reference sequence). The CDR3 here is CASRFSPAYYYNNEQFF. Written as DNA, the CDR3 is TGTGCCAGCAGGTTTAGCCCTGCATATTATTACAACAATGAGCAGTTCTTC.

The chain carries TRBV27 and TRBJ2-7; D is perhaps TRBD2 (6 bases). Germline assignment: CDR1 MNHEY and CDR2 SMNVEV (reference sequence). This CDR3 is built from 15 residues. V was clipped by 5 bases and J by 6 bases, with 20 bases between them. CDR3 nucleotide sequence: TGTGCCAGCAGTCCACGATGGAGGGCTCCTTCCGAGCAGTACTTC. Translated: CASSPRWRAPSEQYF.

The CDR3: CASSWGPGGNEQFF. The CDR3 nucleotides are TGTGCCAGCAGTTGGGGACCGGGAGGCAATGAGCAGTTCTTC. The chain links TRBV6-2 or TRBV6-3 to TRBJ2-1; 7 bases are a match to TRBD2. Germline trimming cut 4 bases from V and 6 bases from J; bases unmatched to any gene: 6. CDR1 is MNHEY, CDR2 SVGEGT, per germline. This CDR3 spans 14 amino acids.

V is TRBV2 and J is TRBJ2-3; D not certain. V was shortened by 5 bases and J by 0 bases, with 6 bases between the two germline ends. Per the germline V gene, CDR1 is SNHLY and CDR2 is FYNNEI. The CDR3 totals 13 residues. The CDR3 DNA reads as TGTGCCAGCAGTTTGACTAGCACAGATACGCAGTATTTT. Protein: CASSLTSTDTQYF.

J is TRBJ1-2 and V is TRBV9, with D unresolved. Per germline, CDR1 SGDLS and CDR2 YYNGEE. The CDR3 has 13 amino acids. Trimming cost V 0 bases and J 8 bases, with 11 bases left between them. Written as DNA, the CDR3 is TGTGCCAGCAGCGTAGTGTCTGGGGAGGGCTACACCTTC. Its translation: CASSVVSGEGYTF. Using reference TRBV9 and TRBJ1-2 for the parts outside the CDR3, the full variable domain is DSGVTQTPKHLITATGQRVTLRCSPRSGDLSVYWYQQSLDQGLQFLIQYYNGEERAKGNILERFSAQQFPDLHSELNLSSLELGDSALYFCASSVVSGEGYTFGSGTRLTVV.

The sample holds a few counts of this clone. This chain links TRBV18 with TRBJ1-1; D remains ambiguous. Germline V gene lookup returns CDR1 KGHSH and CDR2 LQKENI. This CDR3 contains 13 residues. V shed 3 bases and J shed 1 base, with 6 bases lying between them. CDR3 residues: CASSPSENTEAFF. CDR3 DNA sequence: TGTGCCAGCTCACCCTCAGAGAACACTGAAGCTTTCTTT.

This rearrangement joins TRBV6-2 or TRBV6-3 to TRBJ2-7; the match to TRBD1 covers 9 bases. This CDR3 has 16 amino acids. CDR1 and CDR2 from the germline V gene are MNHEY and SVGEGT. V dropped 5 bases and J dropped 2; count of bases not matched to a gene: 10. Here the CDR3 DNA reads TGTGCCAGCAGTCCCGACACCAGACAGGGGGCCTACGAGCAGTACTTC. Encoded protein: CASSPDTRQGAYEQYF.